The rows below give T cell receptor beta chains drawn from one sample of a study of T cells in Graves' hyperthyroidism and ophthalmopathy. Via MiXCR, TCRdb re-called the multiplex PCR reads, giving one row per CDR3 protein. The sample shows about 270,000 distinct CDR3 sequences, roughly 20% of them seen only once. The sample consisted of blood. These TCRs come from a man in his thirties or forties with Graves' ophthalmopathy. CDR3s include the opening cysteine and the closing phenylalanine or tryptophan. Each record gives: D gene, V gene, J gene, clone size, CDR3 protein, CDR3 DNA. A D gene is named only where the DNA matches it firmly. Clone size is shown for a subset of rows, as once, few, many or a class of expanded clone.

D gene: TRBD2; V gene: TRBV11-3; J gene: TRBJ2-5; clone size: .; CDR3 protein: CASSLGGTTYKETQYF; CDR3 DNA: TGTGCCAGCAGCTTAGGGGGGACTACGTATAAAGAGACCCAGTACTTC
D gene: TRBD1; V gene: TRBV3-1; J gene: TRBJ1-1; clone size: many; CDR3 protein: CASRGQGAYAFF; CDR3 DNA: TGTGCCAGCAGGGGACAGGGGGCGTATGCTTTCTTT
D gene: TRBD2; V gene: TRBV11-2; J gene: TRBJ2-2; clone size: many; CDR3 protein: CASSPRTVAGDAGELFF; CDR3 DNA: TGTGCCAGCAGCCCCAGGACGGTAGCGGGAGATGCCGGGGAGCTGTTTTTT
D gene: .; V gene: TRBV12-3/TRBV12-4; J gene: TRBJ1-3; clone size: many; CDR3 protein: CASSRNSGNTIYF; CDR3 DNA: TGTGCCAGCAGTAGGAACTCTGGAAACACCATATATTTT
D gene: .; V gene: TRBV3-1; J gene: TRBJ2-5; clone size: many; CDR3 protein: CASSQAPETQYF; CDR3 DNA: TGTGCCAGCAGCCAAGCCCCCGAGACCCAGTACTTC
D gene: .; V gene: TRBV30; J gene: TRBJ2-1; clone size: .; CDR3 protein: CAWSSGAEQFF; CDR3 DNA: TGTGCCTGGAGTTCGGGGGCTGAGCAGTTCTTC
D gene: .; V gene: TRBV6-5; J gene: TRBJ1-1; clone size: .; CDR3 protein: CASSYPGANTEAFF; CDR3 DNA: TGTGCCAGCAGTTATCCGGGGGCGAACACTGAAGCTTTCTTT
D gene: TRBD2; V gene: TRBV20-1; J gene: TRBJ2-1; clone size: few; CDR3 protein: CSAGVSLAVSYNEQFF; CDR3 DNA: TGCAGTGCTGGCGTTTCACTAGCGGTTTCCTACAATGAGCAGTTCTTC
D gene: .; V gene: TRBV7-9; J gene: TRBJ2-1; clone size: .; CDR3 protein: CASSLRGYNEQFF; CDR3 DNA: TGTGCCAGCAGCTTGCGGGGTTACAATGAGCAGTTCTTC
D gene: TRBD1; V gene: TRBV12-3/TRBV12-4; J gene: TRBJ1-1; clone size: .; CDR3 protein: CASSLRRDRGFANTEALF; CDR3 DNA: TGTGCCAGCAGTTTACGACGGGACAGGGGGTTTGCGAACACTGAAGCTCTCTTT
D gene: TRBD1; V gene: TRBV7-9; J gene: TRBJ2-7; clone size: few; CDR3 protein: CASSFGQGFVEQYF; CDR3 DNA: TGTGCCAGCAGCTTCGGACAGGGCTTCGTGGAGCAGTACTTC
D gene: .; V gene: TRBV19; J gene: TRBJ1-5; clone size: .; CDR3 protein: CASSMDLTSNQPQHF; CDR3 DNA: TGTGCCAGTAGTATGGATCTGACCTCCAATCAGCCCCAGCATTTT
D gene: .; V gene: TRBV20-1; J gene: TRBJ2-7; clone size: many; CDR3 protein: CSARPPGPTSYEQYF; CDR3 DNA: TGCAGTGCTCGACCTCCGGGGCCGACTTCCTACGAGCAGTACTTC
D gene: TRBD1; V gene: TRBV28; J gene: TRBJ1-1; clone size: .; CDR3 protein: CASRPGTGGSTEAFF; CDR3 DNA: TGTGCCAGCAGACCCGGGACAGGGGGGAGTACTGAAGCTTTCTTT
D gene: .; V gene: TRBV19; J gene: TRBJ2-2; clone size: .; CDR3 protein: CASSRASWIPNQKNTGELFF; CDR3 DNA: TGTGCCAGTTCGAGGGCCTCCTGGATTCCGAACCAGAAGAACACCGGGGAGCTGTTTTTT
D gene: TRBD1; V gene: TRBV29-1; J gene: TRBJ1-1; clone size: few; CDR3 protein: CSVEPDRLNTEAFF; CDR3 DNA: TGCAGCGTTGAACCGGACAGGCTGAACACTGAAGCTTTCTTT
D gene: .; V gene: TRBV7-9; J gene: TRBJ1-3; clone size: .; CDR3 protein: CASSFAWVDGNTIYF; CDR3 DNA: TGTGCCAGCAGCTTCGCGTGGGTAGATGGAAACACCATATATTTT
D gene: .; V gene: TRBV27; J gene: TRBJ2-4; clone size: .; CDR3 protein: CASRSLAKNIQYF; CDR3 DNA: TGTGCCAGCAGGTCCCTAGCCAAAAACATTCAGTACTTC
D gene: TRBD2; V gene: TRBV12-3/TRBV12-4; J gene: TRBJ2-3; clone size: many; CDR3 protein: CASSLVAGGTDTQYF; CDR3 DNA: TGTGCCAGCAGTTTAGTAGCGGGAGGCACAGATACGCAGTATTTT
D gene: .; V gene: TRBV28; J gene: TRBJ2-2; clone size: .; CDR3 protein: CASSLESDSFTGELFF; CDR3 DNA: TGTGCCAGCAGTTTAGAATCTGACAGCTTCACCGGGGAGCTGTTTTTT
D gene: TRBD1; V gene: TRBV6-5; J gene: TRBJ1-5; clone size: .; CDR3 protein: CASSYSRTGYNQPQHF; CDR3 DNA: TGTGCCAGCAGTTACTCTCGGACAGGTTACAATCAGCCCCAGCATTTT
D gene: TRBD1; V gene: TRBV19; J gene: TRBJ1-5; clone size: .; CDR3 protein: CASSKTGDRNQPQHF; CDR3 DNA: TGTGCCAGTAGCAAGACAGGGGATCGCAATCAGCCCCAGCATTTT
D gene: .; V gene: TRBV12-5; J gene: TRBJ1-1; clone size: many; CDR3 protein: CASGSGRGNTEAFF; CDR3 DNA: TGTGCTAGTGGTTCAGGCCGTGGGAACACTGAAGCTTTCTTT
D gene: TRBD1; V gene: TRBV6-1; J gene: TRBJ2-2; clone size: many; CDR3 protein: CASRTGAGTGELFF; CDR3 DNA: TGTGCCAGCAGAACAGGGGCGGGCACCGGGGAGCTGTTTTTT
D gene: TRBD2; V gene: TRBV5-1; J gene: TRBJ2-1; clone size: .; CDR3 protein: CASSLGQGTSGRYNEQFF; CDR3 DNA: TGCGCCAGCAGCTTGGGACAGGGGACTAGCGGGAGGTACAATGAGCAGTTCTTC
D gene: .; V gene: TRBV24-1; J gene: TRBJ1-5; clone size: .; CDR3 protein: CATSDFDSNQPQHF; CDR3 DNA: TGTGCCACCAGTGATTTCGACAGCAATCAGCCCCAGCATTTT
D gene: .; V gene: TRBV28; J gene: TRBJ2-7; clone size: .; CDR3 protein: CASTPAAGGVREQYF; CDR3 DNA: TGTGCCAGCACCCCCGCGGCGGGCGGGGTACGCGAGCAGTACTTC
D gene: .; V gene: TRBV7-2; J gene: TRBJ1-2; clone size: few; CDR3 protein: CASSPYLTYGYTF; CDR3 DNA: TGTGCCAGCAGCCCCTACCTGACGTATGGCTACACCTTC
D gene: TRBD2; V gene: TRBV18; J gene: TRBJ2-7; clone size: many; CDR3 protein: CASSPTSSYEQYF; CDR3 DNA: TGTGCCAGCAGCCCGACTAGCAGCTACGAGCAGTACTTC
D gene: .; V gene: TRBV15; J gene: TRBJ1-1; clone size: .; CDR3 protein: CATSRREHGGAFF; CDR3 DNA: TGTGCCACCAGCAGGAGAGAACACGGGGGAGCTTTCTTT
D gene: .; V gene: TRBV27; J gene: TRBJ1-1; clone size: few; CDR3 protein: CASTRKLNTEAFF; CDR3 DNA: TGTGCCAGCACAAGGAAATTGAACACTGAAGCTTTCTTT
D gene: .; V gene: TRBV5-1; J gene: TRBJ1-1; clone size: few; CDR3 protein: CASSLSHGGFNTEAFF; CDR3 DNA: TGCGCCAGCAGCCTATCCCACGGAGGTTTCAACACTGAAGCTTTCTTT
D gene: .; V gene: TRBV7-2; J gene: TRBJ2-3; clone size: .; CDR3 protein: CASSLAAPGPSRTDTQYF; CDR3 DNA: TGTGCCAGCAGCTTAGCGGCTCCGGGACCCTCACGCACAGATACGCAGTATTTT
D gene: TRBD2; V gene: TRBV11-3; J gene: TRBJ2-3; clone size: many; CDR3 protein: CASSSIDPGLAAVTDTQYF; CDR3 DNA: TGTGCCAGCAGCTCTATAGATCCAGGTCTAGCGGCGGTCACAGATACGCAGTATTTT
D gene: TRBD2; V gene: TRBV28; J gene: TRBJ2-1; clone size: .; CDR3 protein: CASSPAGTSGRGSSYNEQFF; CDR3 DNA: TGTGCCAGCAGCCCAGCCGGGACTAGCGGGAGGGGAAGCTCCTACAATGAGCAGTTCTTC
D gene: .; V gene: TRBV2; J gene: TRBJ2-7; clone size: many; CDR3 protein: CASRLRDLGYEQYF; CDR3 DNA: TGTGCCAGCAGACTCCGGGACCTGGGCTACGAGCAGTACTTC
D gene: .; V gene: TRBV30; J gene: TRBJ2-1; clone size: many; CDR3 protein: CAWSSNEQFF; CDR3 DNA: TGTGCCTGGAGTAGCAATGAGCAGTTCTTC
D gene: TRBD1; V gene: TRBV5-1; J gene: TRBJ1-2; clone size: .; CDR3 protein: CASQGARGYTF; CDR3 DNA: TGCGCCAGTCAGGGGGCTCGAGGCTACACCTTC
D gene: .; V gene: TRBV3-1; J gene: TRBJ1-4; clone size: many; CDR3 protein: CASSREGGEKLFF; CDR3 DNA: TGTGCCAGCAGCCGTGAGGGGGGCGAAAAACTGTTTTTT
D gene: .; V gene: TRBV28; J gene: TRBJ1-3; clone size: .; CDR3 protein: CASRMQISGNTIYF; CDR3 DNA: TGTGCCAGCAGAATGCAGATTTCTGGAAACACCATATATTTT
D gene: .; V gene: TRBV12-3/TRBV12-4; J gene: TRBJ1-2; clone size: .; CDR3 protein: CASSDDSHYGYTF; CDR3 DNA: TGTGCCAGCAGTGATGACAGTCACTATGGCTACACCTTC
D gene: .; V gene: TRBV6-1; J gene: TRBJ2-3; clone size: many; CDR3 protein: CASRGHYRPDTDTQYF; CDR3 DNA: TGTGCCAGCAGGGGCCACTATCGTCCCGACACAGATACGCAGTATTTT
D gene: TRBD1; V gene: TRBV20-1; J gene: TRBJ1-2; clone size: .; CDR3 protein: CSARTGTGSGYTF; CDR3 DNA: TGCAGTGCTAGAACCGGGACAGGGTCTGGCTACACCTTC
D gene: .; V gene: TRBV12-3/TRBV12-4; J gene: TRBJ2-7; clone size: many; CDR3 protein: CASRLGGQSYEQYF; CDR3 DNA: TGTGCCAGCAGACTGGGGGGACAGTCCTACGAGCAGTACTTC
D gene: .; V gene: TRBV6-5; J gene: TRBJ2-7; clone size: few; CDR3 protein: CASSYSREIYEQYF; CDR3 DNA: TGTGCCAGCAGTTACTCAAGGGAGATTTACGAGCAGTACTTC
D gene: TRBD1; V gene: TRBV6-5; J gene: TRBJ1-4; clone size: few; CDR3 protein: CASRSGGVGGGEKLFF; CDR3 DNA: TGTGCCAGCAGGTCCGGTGGGGTAGGAGGGGGCGAAAAACTGTTTTTT
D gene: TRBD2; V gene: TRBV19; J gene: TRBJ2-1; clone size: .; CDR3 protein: CASSFTSGAASEQFF; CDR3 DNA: TGTGCCAGTAGTTTCACTAGCGGAGCCGCCTCAGAGCAGTTCTTC
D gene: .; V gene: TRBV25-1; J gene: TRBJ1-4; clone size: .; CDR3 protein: CASSEGGKEKLFF; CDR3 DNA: TGTGCCAGCAGTGAAGGGGGGAAGGAAAAACTGTTTTTT
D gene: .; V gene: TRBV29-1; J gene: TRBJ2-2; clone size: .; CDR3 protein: CSVEGRYGELFF; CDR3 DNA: TGCAGCGTTGAGGGGCGTTACGGGGAGCTGTTTTTT
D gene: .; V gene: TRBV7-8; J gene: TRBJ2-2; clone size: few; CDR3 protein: CASSPTAGTSTGELFF; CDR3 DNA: TGTGCCAGCAGCCCCACTGCCGGGACCTCCACCGGGGAGCTGTTTTTT
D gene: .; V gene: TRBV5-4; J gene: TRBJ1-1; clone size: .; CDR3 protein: CASSPPGQATEAFF; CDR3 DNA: TGTGCCAGCAGCCCGCCGGGACAAGCCACTGAAGCTTTCTTT
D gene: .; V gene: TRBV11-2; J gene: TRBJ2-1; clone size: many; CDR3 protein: CASGVGASFDEQFF; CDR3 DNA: TGTGCCAGCGGGGTGGGGGCGTCGTTTGATGAGCAGTTCTTC
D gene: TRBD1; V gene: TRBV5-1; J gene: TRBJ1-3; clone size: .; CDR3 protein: CASSLTGGRSGNTIYF; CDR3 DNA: TGCGCCAGCAGCCTTACAGGGGGCCGGTCTGGAAACACCATATATTTT
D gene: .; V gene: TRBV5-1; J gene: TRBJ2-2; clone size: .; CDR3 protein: CATWSGGDTGELFF; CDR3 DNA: TGCGCCACGTGGTCCGGGGGAGACACCGGGGAGCTGTTTTTT
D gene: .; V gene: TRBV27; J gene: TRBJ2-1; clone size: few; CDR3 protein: CASSLSVSGLNEQFF; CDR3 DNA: TGTGCCAGCAGTTTATCGGTTTCAGGGCTCAATGAGCAGTTCTTC